This entry is about one T cell receptor beta chain. Its cognate antigen has yet to be identified. One base away there is no much larger clone; base qualities are not given. TCRB CDR3 regions were amplified from roughly 1.8 ug genomic DNA, or all available DNA if less, using the immunoSEQ assay. For multiplex PCR, 60 forward primers for TCR V beta segments and 13 reverse primers for J beta segments were used. To estimate the number of reads per starting template, synthetic control templates were added to each sample at limiting dilution. The Illumina HiSeq System generated 87 bp sequencing reads. The study's own analysis went as follows. PCR and sequencing errors were removed by merging closely related sequences with a nearest neighbor algorithm. TCR overlap was measured as the percentage of unique tumor TCR beta sequences that were also present in the peripheral blood of the same patient. TCRdb obtained this table from immuneACCESS and retained in-frame rearrangements with V and J assigned. These tables miss some clones; where compared with another copy, unresolved V genes account for less than half of the shortfall, and the remainder is unexplained. D and trimming were read from the DNA, whereas the V and J calls and clone size are those reported in that table. Present in this sample are fewer than 100,000 clones, under 90% of which were seen just once. Of the sample, around 16% is held by the ten largest clones.

The data derive from a study of glioma-infiltrating T cells after dendritic cell vaccination (dated by TCRdb to the mid-2010s). About the investigation overall: The cohort included some 15 glioblastoma patients drawn from Phase I and II dendritic cell vaccination trials, of whom 9 were newly diagnosed and 6 had recurrent disease. Autologous tumor lysate-pulsed dendritic cell vaccination was administered to the patients between 2003 and 2012. To make the vaccine, monocyte-derived dendritic cells were cultured for about seven days with IL-4 and GM-CSF and then pulsed overnight with autologous tumor lysate. Each patient got three intradermal injections of the dendritic cell vaccine, spaced at biweekly intervals, in the arm below the axilla. In glioblastoma patients vaccinated with dendritic cells, deep sequencing of TCR beta CDR3 regions served to measure the amount of tumor-infiltrating lymphocytes and to compare repertoires between tumor and blood. Survival after dendritic cell vaccination was correlated with TCR sequencing metrics such as TIL content and the overlap between tumor and blood repertoires. What the research found in general, with its limitations: The cohort was small and heterogeneous, with few patients having full blood and tumor sets and even fewer initial-recurrent tumor pairs. Longer time to progression and overall survival after dendritic cell vaccination were predicted by higher estimated pretreatment TIL content. The three-group TCR overlap response model was characterized as speculative, and prospective validation of the model was stated to be required. TCR clonality showed no direct relationship with survival, which suggests that a diverse polyclonal response may be important.

V lost 8 bases and J lost 0 bases; the stretch between them is 10 bases long. In the germline V gene (reference sequence), CDR1 corresponds to MNHEY and CDR2 to SMNVEV. Spanning cysteine to phenylalanine, the CDR3 consists of 13 amino acids. The entry retains the CDR3 DNA only, 39 bases that are in frame from base 1. Patients were selected on the basis of adequate residual fresh-frozen tumor tissue and more than two years of available survival data. Although molecular status otherwise differed among the glioblastoma patients, no patient had an isocitrate dehydrogenase mutation. PBMC were collected before vaccination, two weeks after the third vaccination, and at tumor progression if progression occurred. The Qiagen DNeasy Blood extraction Kit was used for extraction of genomic DNA.

The sequencing here drew on blood, taken before dendritic cell vaccination. This TCR derives from a human donor with glioblastoma. Rearrangement joined TRBV27 to TRBJ1-1, with the D gene call left open. In nucleotides, the sequence is TGTGCCAGCTATCCGGGAGTGAACACTGAAGCTTTCTTT. This is translated as CASYPGVNTEAFF.